This record concerns one TCR beta chain sequence. The data are from a study of T cell responses to AZD1222 COVID-19 vaccine. Looking at the study overall: Some second doses came at about 4 weeks and others at about 12 weeks; these were pooled.

The repertoire was sequenced with immunoSEQ multiplex PCR; TCRdb's copy has only in-frame clones and lacks some. The repertoire consists of around 62,000 clones, with 80% to 90% occurring once and the leading ten covering under 6.5%. This clonotype was obtained from an adult in good health. The starting material was peripheral blood, obtained on day 0 of AZD1222 vaccination.

The CDR3 protein is CASSQAAGTEAFF. The CDR3, as DNA: TGCGCCAGCAGCCAAGCAGCCGGCACTGAAGCTTTCTTT. The chain uses TRBV4-1 and TRBJ1-1; D not certain. Trimming removed 1 base at V and 4 bases at J, with 7 bases between. The CDR3 spans 13 residues. Germline CDR1 reads MGHRA; CDR2 reads YSYEKL.